One sample yielded the 26 T cell receptor beta chains listed below, sequenced in a study of blood T cells in healthy people across ages. Together with a sample-barcoded 5' primer, a J-beta primer mix was included in a second PCR lasting about 6 to 11 cycles. A single record per CDR3 protein comes from TCRdb applying MiXCR to the 5' RACE reads. The sample lists roughly 1.7 million distinct CDR3 sequences, about 35% occurring once. Sequenced: blood. These receptors originate from a woman in her twenties or thirties in good health.

V gene TRBV7-8 combines with J gene TRBJ2-7; 14 nucleotides align to TRBD2. This CDR3 spans 18 amino acids. Looked up from germline, CDR1 is SGHVS and CDR2 is FQNEAQ. The junction had 7 bases not matched to a gene; V was cut back by 3 bases and J by 0 bases. The CDR3 DNA sequence: TGTGCCAGCAGCTTGGGACTAGCGGGGGCCTTAAGCTCCTACGAGCAGTACTTC. Encoded protein: CASSLGLAGALSSYEQYF.

CDR3 in amino acids: CASSQPYLGGGFYEQYF. CDR3 bases: TGTGCCAGCAGCCAACCTTATCTCGGGGGAGGATTTTACGAGCAGTACTTC. The V and J genes are TRBV7-8 and TRBJ2-7; a weak D match, TRBD2 (6 bases). There are 17 residues in the CDR3. From germline, CDR1 is SGHVS and CDR2 FQNEAQ. Trimming shortened V by 5 bases and J by 4 bases, and 24 bases separated the two germline ends.

This chain connects TRBV6-5 to TRBJ2-1; 8 bases align to TRBD1. This CDR3 region has 16 residues. Germline CDR1 MNHEY, CDR2 SVGAGI. V shed 0 bases and J 5 bases; nucleotides not matched to a gene: 6. The CDR3 loop reads CASSYSVGQVHNEQFF. CDR3 in DNA: TGTGCCAGCAGTTACTCGGTGGGACAGGTCCACAATGAGCAGTTCTTC.

The chain couples TRBV6-5 to TRBJ2-7; TRBD1 matches 10 bases. The CDR3 sequence is 15 residues long. V shed 6 bases and J 5 bases; nucleotides not matched to a gene: 10. CDR1 MNHEY and CDR2 SVGAGI come from the germline V gene. The CDR3 reads CASSSGGTGDDEQYF. For the CDR3, the DNA is TGTGCCAGCAGCTCCGGAGGGACAGGGGACGACGAGCAGTACTTC.

This chain uses TRBV30 with TRBJ1-5, with a possible D match to TRBD1 (5 bases). The CDR3 runs 15 residues. Germline CDR1 and CDR2: GTSNPN and SVGIG (reference sequence). V was shortened by 2 bases and J by 2 bases, with 13 bases between the two germline ends. The chain's CDR3 is CAWSWPQGGNQPQHF. The CDR3 bases are TGTGCCTGGAGTTGGCCGCAGGGTGGCAATCAGCCCCAGCATTTT.

This clonotype came up a few times. The V call is TRBV9, the J call TRBJ1-1; D is unclear. This CDR3 is built from 15 residues. The ends were cut back, 1 base at V and 4 bases at J, with 14 bases in the middle. Germline loops: CDR1 SGDLS, CDR2 YYNGEE. The CDR3 protein is CASSVFSNPGTEAFF. The CDR3 DNA is TGTGCCAGCAGCGTATTTTCCAACCCGGGCACTGAAGCTTTCTTT.

The chain carries TRBV7-8 and TRBJ2-7; no firm D call. Germline CDR1 SGHVS, CDR2 FQNEAQ. The CDR3 is 15 amino acids. V gave up 5 bases and J gave up 0 bases, with 14 bases separating them. CDR3 region: CASSDLTPYSYEQYF. The CDR3 DNA sequence: TGTGCCAGCAGCGATCTGACGCCGTACTCCTACGAGCAGTACTTC.

This clonotype was seen a handful of times. The chain joins TRBV14 to TRBJ2-3; D not resolved. Trimming removed 0 bases from V and 5 bases from J, with 15 bases in between. The CDR3 has 16 residues. Looked up from germline, CDR1 is SGHDN and CDR2 is FVKESK. The CDR3 DNA follows: TGTGCCAGCAGCCAAGATGACTGGGGATACGGAGATACGCAGTATTTT. Translation: CASSQDDWGYGDTQYF.

The rearrangement joins TRBV6-1 to TRBJ1-1; tentatively, D is TRBD1 (5 bases). The V end lost 4 bases, the J end lost 1 base, and 10 bases lay between the germline ends. Germline CDR1 and CDR2: MNHNS and SASEGT. The CDR3 length is 14 residues. CDR3 nucleotides: TGTGCCAGCAGTGCCCAGGGTCCGAACACTGAAGCTTTCTTT. This translates into CASSAQGPNTEAFF.

This clonotype appeared a few times. V is TRBV10-2 and J is TRBJ2-1; 11 nucleotides agree with TRBD1. CDR3 length: 14 residues. J gave up 6 bases and V 2 bases, and 0 bases lay outside the gene matches. Germline V gives CDR1 WSHSY, CDR2 SAAADI. CDR3 DNA sequence: TGCGCCAGCAGTGAGGGGACAGGGGGCAATGAGCAGTTCTTC. As protein: CASSEGTGGNEQFF.

The chain is built from TRBV27 and TRBJ2-4; D unresolved. Germline V gene data show CDR1 as MNHEY and CDR2 as SMNVEV (reference sequence). The CDR3 is made up of 13 amino acids. Trimming took 0 bases from V and 4 from J, leaving 4 bases between them. CDR3 in DNA: TGTGCCAGCAGTTTATCTCAGAAAAACATTCAGTACTTC. It translates to CASSLSQKNIQYF.

This rearrangement joins TRBV6-6 to TRBJ1-2, with D perhaps matching TRBD1 (5 bases). The CDR3 contains 14 residues. The V end lost 5 bases, the J end lost 3 bases, and 13 bases lay between the germline ends. Germline assignment: CDR1 MNHNY and CDR2 SVGAGI (reference sequence). CDR3: CASSQPGGHYGYTF. In nucleotides, the CDR3 is TGTGCCAGCAGTCAACCCGGGGGACACTATGGCTACACCTTC.

V and J are TRBV7-2 and TRBJ1-1; 7 bases match TRBD1. Germline lookup yields CDR1 SGHTA and CDR2 FQGNSA. V lost 6 bases and J lost 6; bases outside the gene matches: 7. This CDR3 contains 13 residues. CDR3 coding DNA: TGTGCCAGCAGGCGACAGGGTGTAGCTGAAGCTTTCTTT. Translated, it gives CASRRQGVAEAFF.

The chain is built from TRBV20-1 and TRBJ2-3; D not resolved. Germline V gene lookup returns CDR1 DFQATT and CDR2 SNEGSKA (reference sequence). Trimming shortened V by 0 bases and J by 2 bases, and 18 bases separated the two germline ends. The CDR3 loop spans 17 amino acids. The CDR3 nucleotides are TGCAGTGCTAGAGATCCTAGTGTCCAAAAGCTCACAGATACGCAGTATTTT. Protein product: CSARDPSVQKLTDTQYF.

The chain links TRBV9 to TRBJ2-5, with 15 nucleotides matching TRBD2. J was trimmed by 0 bases and V by 4 bases; bases with no gene match: 13. Per germline, CDR1 SGDLS and CDR2 YYNGEE. The CDR3 covers 20 residues. In DNA form, the CDR3 reads TGTGCCAGCAGCTTTAACTCCGGGACTAGCGGGGGGACTTACCAAGAGACCCAGTACTTC. Translated: CASSFNSGTSGGTYQETQYF.

This clonotype was detected a few times. V usage is TRBV10-3 and J usage is TRBJ2-5; no clear D. V lost 8 bases, J lost 4 bases, and 14 bases lay in between. Germline CDR1 ENHRY, CDR2 SYGVKD. The CDR3 runs to 13 residues. As DNA, the CDR3 is TGTGCCATCCGGAGCCCCAGCGTAGAGACCCAGTACTTC. This codes for CAIRSPSVETQYF.

Concerning this clonotype itself: This may come from a read error, since a much larger clone is one base off. The CDR3 reads CAISGQGAPETQYF. CDR3 bases: TGTGCCATCAGTGGCCAGGGGGCTCCAGAGACCCAGTACTTC. This chain uses TRBV10-3 with TRBJ2-7; TRBD1 aligns across 8 bases. The J call could be wrong; TRBJ2-5 is a better fit for the DNA end. Germline V gene lookup returns CDR1 ENHRY and CDR2 SYGVKD. The CDR3 runs to 14 residues.

The CDR3 spells CASSLRVRERFIDEQFF. CDR3 DNA: TGTGCCAGCAGCCTACGCGTGCGGGAGAGGTTTATCGATGAGCAGTTCTTC. The rearrangement uses TRBV7-9 and TRBJ2-1; 7 bases map to TRBD2. Germline V lookup: CDR1 SEHNR, CDR2 FQNEAQ (reference sequence). The V segment lost 5 bases and the J segment 8 bases; nucleotides outside the gene matches: 18. This CDR3 is 17 amino acids long.

The chain is built from TRBV20-1 and TRBJ1-5; D might be TRBD1 (6 bases). Germline values: CDR1 DFQATT, CDR2 SNEGSKA (reference sequence). The CDR3 consists of 17 residues. The V end lost 6 bases, the J end lost 4 bases, and 25 bases lay between the germline ends. The CDR3: CSARKKVTGRSNQPQHF. As DNA, the CDR3 is TGCAGTGCCCGAAAAAAGGTAACAGGGAGGTCAAATCAGCCCCAGCATTTT.

This clonotype was observed a handful of times. The chain combines TRBV5-1 with TRBJ1-6, with TRBD1 identical over 7 bases. The germline gives CDR1 SGHRS, CDR2 YFSETQ. The CDR3 loop spans 15 amino acids. With 2 bases clipped from V and 7 bases from J, the junction kept 6 bases outside the gene matches. The CDR3: CASSFGTASNSPLHF. CDR3 nucleotide sequence: TGCGCCAGCAGCTTCGGGACAGCCTCAAATTCACCCCTCCACTTT.

The table lists this clonotype with a few counts. The chain couples TRBV7-9 to TRBJ2-5; 9 nucleotides match TRBD2. Germline V gene data show CDR1 as SEHNR and CDR2 as FQNEAQ (reference sequence). V lost 7 bases to trimming and J lost 2 bases; unmatched junction nucleotides: 17. The CDR3 length is 18 residues. CDR3 sequence: CASNFRIAGDLLQETQYF. CDR3 in DNA: TGTGCCAGCAACTTCCGGATAGCGGGGGATCTGTTACAAGAGACCCAGTACTTC.

This clonotype was counted between two and nine times. V gene TRBV6-6 combines with J gene TRBJ1-5; D is undetermined. The CDR3 is made up of 14 amino acids. Trimming pared 7 bases from V and 7 bases from J, leaving 17 bases between. Germline lookup yields CDR1 MNHNY and CDR2 SVGAGI (reference sequence). The CDR3 sequence: CASTLGGPGQPQHF. In nucleotides, the CDR3 is TGTGCCAGCACCCTAGGTGGTCCGGGGCAGCCCCAGCATTTT.

There are a few counts of this clonotype. The V and J genes are TRBV6-6 and TRBJ1-2; D call uncertain. The CDR3 totals 17 residues. Between the trimmed V and J ends, which lost 4 bases and 4 bases, there was a span of 22 bases. In germline, CDR1 is MNHNY, CDR2 SVGAGI (reference sequence). CDR3 sequence: CASSSLGLEGRSYGYTF. In nucleotides, the CDR3 is TGTGCCAGCAGTTCCCTGGGGTTGGAGGGAAGGTCCTATGGCTACACCTTC.

The rearrangement links TRBV20-1 to TRBJ2-3; TRBD2 matches at 7 bases. The CDR3 loop spans 13 amino acids. Trimming took 6 bases from V and 3 from J; bases not matched to a gene: 6. Germline CDR1 DFQATT, CDR2 SNEGSKA (reference sequence). The CDR3 coding sequence is TGCAGTGCCCAGCGGGGTGCGACAGATACGCAGTATTTT. Encoded protein: CSAQRGATDTQYF.

This clonotype turned up a few times. V usage is TRBV10-3 and J usage is TRBJ2-5, with 12 nucleotides matching TRBD1. The ends lost 10 bases at V and 5 bases at J; junction bases unmatched: 11. CDR1 ENHRY and CDR2 SYGVKD come from the germline V gene. The CDR3 runs 15 residues. The CDR3 region has the DNA TGTGCCACAGGAGGGACAGGGGGCGTCTGGGAGACCCAGTACTTC. Encoded protein: CATGGTGGVWETQYF.

V gene TRBV6-1 combines with J gene TRBJ2-7; the D gene is possibly TRBD1 (6 bases). Per germline, CDR1 MNHNS and CDR2 SASEGT. V lost 2 bases and J lost 2, with 13 bases in between. The CDR3 covers 15 residues. This chain's CDR3 is CASSELGRGTYEQYF. Written as DNA, the CDR3 is TGTGCCAGCAGTGAACTTGGCAGGGGAACCTACGAGCAGTACTTC.